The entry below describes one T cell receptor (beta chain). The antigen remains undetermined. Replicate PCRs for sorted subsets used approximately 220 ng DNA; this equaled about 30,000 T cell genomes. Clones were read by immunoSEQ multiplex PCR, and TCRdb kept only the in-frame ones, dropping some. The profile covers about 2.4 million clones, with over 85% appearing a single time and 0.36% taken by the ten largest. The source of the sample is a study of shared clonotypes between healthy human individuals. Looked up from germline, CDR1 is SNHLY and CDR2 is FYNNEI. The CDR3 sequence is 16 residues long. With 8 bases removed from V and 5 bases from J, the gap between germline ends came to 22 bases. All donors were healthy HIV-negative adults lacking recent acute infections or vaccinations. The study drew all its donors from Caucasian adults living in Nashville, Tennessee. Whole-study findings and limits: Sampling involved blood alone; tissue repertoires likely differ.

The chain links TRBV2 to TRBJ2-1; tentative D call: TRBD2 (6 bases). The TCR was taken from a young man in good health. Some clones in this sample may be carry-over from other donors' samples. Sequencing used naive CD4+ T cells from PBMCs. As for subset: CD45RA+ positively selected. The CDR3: CASVRLGVQRDNEQFF. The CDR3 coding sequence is TGTGCCAGCGTGAGACTAGGGGTACAAAGGGACAATGAGCAGTTCTTC.